Listed below are T cell receptor beta chains from one sample, sequenced in a study of control samples from healthy donors and cancer patients. Using immunoSEQ multiplex PCR, the repertoire was profiled, and TCRdb retains in-frame clones only, with some absent. The sample shows tens of thousands of clones, 80% of them seen only once. Sequenced material: blood. Source of these receptors: a man between 65 and 85 years old in good health. The CDR3 runs from the conserved cysteine through the conserved F or W. A D gene is named only where the DNA matches it firmly. Some rows mark clone size as missing; the rest say once, few, many or name a class of expanded clone.

>TRBV5-4|.|TRBJ2-5|TRBD1
CASSLDRGVETQYF
TGTGCCAGCAGCTTGGACAGGGGAGTGGAGACCCAGTACTTC
>TRBV7-3|.|TRBJ1-5|.
CASSFLTLGVQNQPQHF
TGTGCCAGCAGCTTCCTTACTTTGGGGGTGCAGAATCAGCCCCAGCATTTT
>TRBV7-2|.|TRBJ2-2|TRBD2
CASSFSGGANTGELFF
TGTGCCAGCAGCTTTAGCGGGGGGGCCAACACCGGGGAGCTGTTTTTT
>TRBV7-3|.|TRBJ2-5|TRBD2
CASSEGTSGSGETQYF
TGTGCCAGCAGCGAAGGGACTAGCGGGAGTGGGGAGACCCAGTACTTC
>TRBV25-1|.|TRBJ1-2|TRBD1
CASSDRTGNLYGYTF
TGTGCCAGCAGTGATCGGACAGGGAACCTCTATGGCTACACCTTC
>TRBV27|.|TRBJ2-1|.
CASSPVRYNEQFF
TGTGCCAGCAGTCCCGTTCGGTACAATGAGCAGTTCTTC
>TRBV6-6|.|TRBJ2-7|.
CASSYQGGVEQYF
TGTGCCAGCAGTTACCAAGGCGGGGTCGAGCAGTACTTC
>TRBV6-1|.|TRBJ2-1|TRBD1
CASSERGQGRYNEQFF
TGTGCCAGCAGTGAAAGAGGACAGGGGAGGTACAATGAGCAGTTCTTC
>TRBV29-1|.|TRBJ2-1|.
CSVETPPRGGYNEQFF
TGCAGCGTTGAAACCCCACCGCGGGGTGGGTACAATGAGCAGTTCTTC
>TRBV6-5|.|TRBJ1-6|.
CASSYILNLYNSPLHF
TGTGCCAGCAGTTATATATTGAACCTCTATAATTCACCCCTCCACTTT
>TRBV7-2|.|TRBJ2-5|TRBD2
CASSFGGAQETQYF
TGTGCCAGCAGCTTCGGGGGGGCTCAAGAGACCCAGTACTTC
>TRBV6-2/TRBV6-3|once|TRBJ2-3|.
CASSYSEGDTQYF
TGTGCCAGCAGTTATTCCGAGGGAGATACGCAGTATTTT
>TRBV18|few|TRBJ1-6|.
CASSPHENSPLHF
TGTGCCAGCTCACCCCATGAGAATTCACCCCTCCACTTT
>TRBV18|few|TRBJ2-7|TRBD1
CASSPGQGFAYEQYF
TGTGCCAGCTCACCAGGACAGGGTTTTGCCTACGAGCAGTACTTC
>TRBV12-3/TRBV12-4|.|TRBJ1-1|.
CASSLNLHTEAFF
TGTGCCAGCAGTTTAAACCTCCATACTGAAGCTTTCTTT
>TRBV11-3|.|TRBJ2-1|.
CASSPFPGRSTGEQFF
TGTGCCAGCAGCCCGTTCCCGGGACGGAGTACGGGGGAGCAGTTCTTC
>TRBV5-1|once|TRBJ2-1|.
CASSGIGYNEQFF
TGCGCCAGCAGTGGGATTGGGTACAATGAGCAGTTCTTC
>TRBV2|few|TRBJ2-7|TRBD1
CASIELTTGGSSYEQYF
TGTGCCAGCATCGAATTGACAACAGGGGGGTCCTCCTACGAGCAGTACTTC
>TRBV6-5|.|TRBJ2-2|.
CARDRGSHTGELFF
TGTGCCAGAGACCGGGGGAGTCACACCGGGGAGCTGTTTTTT
>TRBV2|.|TRBJ1-5|.
CASSWGDGQPQHF
TGTGCCAGCAGTTGGGGGGATGGCCAGCCCCAGCATTTT